This TCR beta chain was observed in a study of T-cell reconstitution after alpha-beta-depleted transplantation in children. Germline lookup yields CDR1 SQVTM and CDR2 ANQGSEA. The CDR3 extends over 12 amino acids. The ends were cut back, 7 bases at V and 1 base at J, with 10 bases in the middle. Only a few counts were recorded for this clonotype. Library preparation (for TCRbeta) was performed with unique molecular identifiers. In TCRdb, the PCR reads were re-called with MiXCR into one record per CDR3 protein. The sample shows about 610,000 distinct CDR3 sequences, 10% to 13% of them seen only once. The chain is built from TRBV29-1 and TRBJ1-1; D remains ambiguous. The sample in question was PBMCs from the stem cell graft donor, obtained from the stem cell graft. The clonotype comes from a human donor who donated a stem cell graft to a child with acute myeloid leukemia. The CDR3 protein is CSGGRTNTEAFF. CDR3 coding DNA: TGCAGCGGCGGACGGACGAACACTGAAGCTTTCTTT.